Listed below are T cell receptor beta chains from one sample, sequenced in a study of OX40 agonist ivuxolimab in advanced cancers. Clones were read by immunoSEQ multiplex PCR, and TCRdb kept only the in-frame ones, dropping some. The repertoire holds around 67,000 clones, with 83% as singletons. The specimen comprised CD4+ or CD8+ T cells sorted from blood, sampled in a trial of the OX40 agonist ivuxolimab. These receptors all come from an adult with an advanced solid tumor such as melanoma, head and neck, liver or kidney cancer. Both conserved end residues are part of each CDR3. D genes are given only for firm matches. The size entry is marked missing in some rows and otherwise reads once, few, many or a size class.

d_gene | abundance | j_gene | v_gene | CDR3aa | CDR3nt
NA | NA | TRBJ1-4 | TRBV2 | CASSGSYGGEKLFF | TGTGCCAGCAGTGGGTCTTATGGGGGTGAAAAACTGTTTTTT
TRBD2 | NA | TRBJ2-1 | TRBV29-1 | CSVVKAGGSEQFF | TGCAGCGTTGTAAAAGCGGGAGGCAGTGAGCAGTTCTTC
NA | once | TRBJ1-4 | TRBV6-1 | CASSEGHLNEKLFF | TGTGCCAGCAGTGAAGGGCACCTTAATGAAAAACTGTTTTTT
NA | NA | TRBJ2-7 | TRBV2 | CASIGDLGGEQYF | TGTGCCAGCATAGGGGATCTTGGAGGCGAGCAGTACTTC
NA | NA | TRBJ2-5 | TRBV6-6 | CASSYSVEGTQYF | TGTGCCAGCAGTTACTCTGTCGAAGGGACCCAGTACTTC
TRBD2 | few | TRBJ2-7 | TRBV5-3 | CARSSTGGHLIITYEQYF | TGTGCCAGAAGCTCTACGGGAGGGCACCTAATCATAACCTACGAGCAGTACTTC
TRBD2 | NA | TRBJ2-1 | TRBV10-2 | CASSHTLAGGRNEQFF | TGCGCCAGCAGCCACACACTAGCGGGGGGGCGCAATGAGCAGTTCTTC
TRBD1 | NA | TRBJ1-2 | TRBV10-2 | CASSESGQGVYGYTF | TGCGCCAGCAGTGAGTCGGGACAGGGGGTTTATGGCTACACCTTC
NA | once | TRBJ1-4 | TRBV30 | CAWSRGYNEKLFF | TGTGCCTGGAGTAGGGGGTATAATGAAAAACTGTTTTTT
NA | NA | TRBJ2-1 | TRBV7-2 | CASSLAHNEQFF | TGTGCCAGCAGCTTAGCTCACAATGAGCAGTTCTTC
NA | NA | TRBJ2-7 | TRBV19 | CASRPGRGNYEQYF | TGTGCCAGTAGGCCGGGACGGGGGAATTACGAGCAGTACTTC
TRBD2 | NA | TRBJ2-3 | TRBV10-1 | CASRGVVGTDTQYF | TGCGCCAGCCGGGGGGTTGTGGGGACAGATACGCAGTATTTT
TRBD2 | NA | TRBJ2-1 | TRBV29-1 | CSPRTGTSGKQFF | TGCAGCCCTAGAACCGGGACTAGCGGGAAGCAGTTCTTC
NA | few | TRBJ1-2 | TRBV4-1 | CASSQESVGLRYGYTF | TGCGCCAGCAGCCAAGAGTCGGTGGGACTTCGCTATGGCTACACCTTC
TRBD1 | few | TRBJ2-7 | TRBV18 | CASSTSGGRYEQYF | TGTGCCAGCTCGACATCAGGGGGCCGCTACGAGCAGTACTTC
TRBD2 | NA | TRBJ2-7 | TRBV7-7 | CASPWGGSHEQYF | TGTGCCAGCCCCTGGGGGGGGTCCCACGAGCAGTACTTC
NA | NA | TRBJ1-1 | TRBV5-1 | CASSLTADTEAFF | TGCGCCAGCAGCCTGACCGCCGACACTGAAGCTTTCTTT
NA | NA | TRBJ1-1 | TRBV5-1 | CASSPRDKGIGTEAFF | TGCGCCAGCAGCCCCAGGGACAAGGGGATTGGCACTGAAGCTTTCTTT
NA | NA | TRBJ2-1 | TRBV5-1 | CASSLGAGNEQFF | TGCGCCAGCAGCTTGGGGGCTGGCAATGAGCAGTTCTTC
NA | few | TRBJ1-1 | TRBV27 | CASSSEGRNTEAFF | TGTGCCAGCAGTTCGGAGGGAAGAAACACTGAAGCTTTCTTT
NA | NA | TRBJ2-2 | TRBV13 | CASSLYGRPGELFF | TGTGCCAGCAGCTTATACGGGAGACCCGGGGAGCTGTTTTTT
TRBD1 | few | TRBJ1-4 | TRBV29-1 | CSVDPSGGEKLFF | TGCAGCGTTGACCCCTCAGGGGGCGAAAAACTGTTTTTT
NA | NA | TRBJ1-1 | TRBV19 | CASSIRGGVEAFF | TGTGCCAGTAGTATCAGGGGTGGCGTTGAAGCTTTCTTT
TRBD2 | NA | TRBJ2-2 | TRBV14 | CASSHLAGPGELFF | TGTGCCAGCAGCCATCTAGCGGGGCCCGGGGAGCTGTTTTTT
NA | NA | TRBJ2-3 | TRBV30 | CAWNSKRASTDTQYF | TGTGCCTGGAACTCCAAGCGGGCCTCCACAGATACGCAGTATTTT
TRBD2 | NA | TRBJ2-7 | TRBV30 | CAWDRSGSSYEQYF | TGTGCCTGGGACCGCAGCGGGAGCTCCTACGAGCAGTACTTC
TRBD2 | NA | TRBJ2-2 | TRBV27 | CASSSFGAGGTGELFF | TGTGCCAGCAGTTCCTTCGGTGCGGGAGGCACCGGGGAGCTGTTTTTT
TRBD2 | NA | TRBJ2-7 | TRBV28 | CASSPTSGRFYEQYF | TGTGCCAGCAGTCCCACTAGCGGGAGGTTCTACGAGCAGTACTTC
NA | NA | TRBJ1-2 | TRBV18 | CASSPGQNYGYTF | TGTGCCAGCTCACCGGGGCAGAACTATGGCTACACCTTC
TRBD1 | NA | TRBJ1-6 | TRBV9 | CASSVSGQGSYNSPLHF | TGTGCCAGCAGCGTGTCCGGACAGGGCTCCTATAATTCACCCCTCCACTTT
TRBD1 | NA | TRBJ2-3 | TRBV5-1 | CASSLSRGRVDTQYF | TGCGCCAGCAGCTTGAGCAGGGGGCGAGTAGATACGCAGTATTTT
NA | NA | TRBJ1-1 | TRBV6-5 | CASRIGAANTEAFF | TGTGCCAGCAGGATCGGGGCAGCGAACACTGAAGCTTTCTTT
TRBD2 | NA | TRBJ2-1 | TRBV7-3 | CASSLLAGASANYNEQFF | TGTGCCAGCAGCTTACTAGCGGGGGCTTCTGCGAACTACAATGAGCAGTTCTTC
NA | NA | TRBJ1-4 | TRBV5-1 | CASQRGAGEKLFF | TGCGCCAGCCAGCGGGGGGCCGGGGAAAAACTGTTTTTT
NA | NA | TRBJ2-7 | TRBV10-3 | CAISTAGRYEQYF | TGTGCCATCAGTACTGCAGGCCGGTACGAGCAGTACTTC
TRBD1 | NA | TRBJ2-3 | TRBV27 | CASSRGGGTDTQYF | TGTGCCAGCAGCCGAGGGGGCGGAACAGATACGCAGTATTTT
NA | NA | TRBJ2-4 | TRBV10-2 | CASSAYFRGDRQNIQYF | TGCGCCAGCAGTGCGTACTTCAGAGGGGATCGGCAAAACATTCAGTACTTC
TRBD2 | once | TRBJ2-7 | TRBV30 | CAWSVGLAGAEQYF | TGTGCCTGGAGCGTTGGACTAGCGGGGGCGGAGCAGTACTTC
TRBD1 | NA | TRBJ1-4 | TRBV10-3 | CAIKGDRGNEKLFF | TGTGCCATCAAAGGGGACAGGGGCAACGAAAAACTGTTTTTT
NA | once | TRBJ1-2 | TRBV2 | CASSPSRGDGYTF | TGTGCCAGCAGCCCTTCCAGGGGTGACGGCTACACCTTC